This T cell receptor (beta chain) was recovered during a study of graft-versus-host responses after intestinal transplantation. The CDR3 sequence is 14 residues long. Trimming took off 0 bases at V and 6 bases at J, with 12 bases between the two ends. Germline lookup yields CDR1 SGHRS and CDR2 YFSETQ. Measured with immunoSEQ multiplex PCR; TCRdb has only the in-frame clones, and not every one. The profile shows about 39,000 clones, approximately 93% of them singletons. Here the sequenced sample was PBMCs, taken approximately 100 weeks after intestinal transplantation. The TCR sequence derives from a human patient who received an intestinal transplant, so some T cells may come from the graft donor. This chain joins TRBV5-1 and TRBJ1-2, with D maybe TRBD1 (6 bases). CDR3 sequence: CASSLDRVMHGYTF. The CDR3 DNA follows: TGCGCCAGCAGCTTGGACAGGGTGATGCATGGCTACACCTTC.